Given below is one T cell receptor (beta chain) in context. These data belong to a study of OX40 agonist ivuxolimab in advanced cancers. Looking at the study overall: Partial responses were achieved by three patients, of whom one had hepatocellular carcinoma and two had cutaneous melanoma.

CDR1 is KGHSY and CDR2 is FQNENV in the germline V gene. CDR3 size: 16 residues. V was shortened by 2 bases and J by 6 bases, with 16 bases between the two germline ends. The data were produced by immunoSEQ multiplex PCR, yet TCRdb's version contains in-frame clones alone and is incomplete. Of about 54,000 clones listed, around 93% were seen once; the top ten hold 8.7%. Here the sequenced sample was CD4+ or CD8+ T cells sorted from blood, taken in a trial of the OX40 agonist ivuxolimab. The clonotype originates from an adult with an advanced solid tumor such as melanoma, head and neck, liver or kidney cancer. This sequence joins TRBV16 and TRBJ1-4; D call uncertain. For the CDR3, the DNA is TGTGCCAGCAGCCAAGGGGAGGCGGCCTTGGATGAAAAACTGTTTTTT. This translates into CASSQGEAALDEKLFF.